The 21 T cell receptor beta chains reported below all come from one sample, sequenced in a study of response to subunit inactivated influenza vaccine. MiXCR was run by TCRdb on the RT-PCR reads, yielding one entry per CDR3 protein. The sample yields 590,000 or so distinct CDR3 sequences, 14% seen once. The sequenced sample was PBMCs from blood, obtained 14 days before vaccination. These receptor sequences come from a man aged 50 to 59 who received an inactivated influenza vaccine.

This clonotype was counted between two and nine times. A junction end diverges from the germline sequence, so it may reflect a read error. V gene TRBV15 combines with J gene TRBJ2-7; TRBD2 might be the D (7 bases). The CDR3 is 16 amino acids. Germline CDR1 and CDR2: LNHNV and YYDKDF (reference sequence). CDR3 amino acids: CATSRDAGAVSLVQHF. The CDR3 bases are TGTGCCACCAGCAGAGATGCGGGGGCGGTTTCTTTGGTGCAACACTTC.

The chain combines TRBV28 with TRBJ2-3; 7 bases agree with TRBD2. The CDR3 consists of 16 residues. Trimming at V came to 4 bases and at J to 5 bases, leaving 12 bases not matched to a gene. Per germline, CDR1 MDHEN and CDR2 SYDVKM. The CDR3 nucleotides read TGTGCCAGCAGTTCACCAGGGACTATCTCGAGAGATACGCAGTATTTT. Its protein is CASSSPGTISRDTQYF.

The chain joins TRBV7-2 to TRBJ2-2; D is ambiguous. V lost 1 base to trimming and J lost 4 bases, with 13 bases between them. The CDR3 has 16 residues. CDR1 SGHTA and CDR2 FQGNSA come from the germline V gene. The CDR3 DNA reads TGTGCCAGCAGCTTAGGGATTAGAGAGGTCACCGGGGAGCTGTTTTTT. Translation: CASSLGIREVTGELFF.

V usage is TRBV29-1 and J usage is TRBJ2-1; TRBD2 matches 10 bases. Per the germline V gene, CDR1 is SQVTM and CDR2 is ANQGSEA. This CDR3 has 16 amino acids. The V and J ends lost 5 bases and 5 bases, in that order; junction bases with no gene match: 12. CDR3 coding DNA: TGCAGCGTTTCCGGGACTAGCGCCCATACCCACAATGAGCAGTTCTTC. Translating gives CSVSGTSAHTHNEQFF.

J is TRBJ2-3 and V is TRBV11-1; 8 bases align to TRBD2. Germline lookup yields CDR1 SGHAT and CDR2 FQDESV (reference sequence). V was pared by 2 bases and J by 2 bases, with 12 bases of the junction left unmatched. This CDR3 is 18 amino acids long. DNA for the CDR3: TGTGCCAGCAGCTTATTGGGCCCGGGAGGGTGGGCCACAGATACGCAGTATTTT. Translated: CASSLLGPGGWATDTQYF.

V gene TRBV5-1 combines with J gene TRBJ2-1; no reliable D call. Germline lookup yields CDR1 SGHRS and CDR2 YFSETQ. Trimming took off 3 bases at V and 0 bases at J, with 13 bases between the two ends. The CDR3 extends over 16 amino acids. The CDR3 loop reads CASSSTPPSSYNEQFF. The CDR3, as DNA: TGCGCCAGCAGCTCGACGCCGCCAAGCTCCTACAATGAGCAGTTCTTC.

Note on this clonotype: This sequence may be a read error, since a much larger clone differs from it by one base. The chain employs TRBV7-6 and TRBJ1-4; D is ambiguous. Trimming took 2 bases from V and 10 from J, leaving 8 bases between them. In germline, CDR1 is SGHVS, CDR2 FNYEAQ. The CDR3 spans 12 residues. As DNA, the CDR3 is TGTGCCAGCAGCTTAAGACCTGGAAAACTGTTTTTT. Protein: CASSLRPGKLFF.

The V gene is TRBV24-1, the J gene TRBJ2-1, with D unclear. Germline-derived CDR1 and CDR2 are KGHDR and SFDVKD. V lost 4 bases, J lost 8 bases, and 14 bases lay in between. The CDR3 extends over 14 amino acids. Here the CDR3 reads CATSEPGRSDEQFF. The CDR3, as DNA: TGTGCCACCAGTGAGCCGGGCCGGAGCGATGAGCAGTTCTTC.

V and J are TRBV12-3 or TRBV12-4 and TRBJ1-1; D uncertain. The CDR3 runs to 16 residues. The V end lost 3 bases, the J end lost 11 bases, and 25 bases lay between the germline ends. CDR3 in DNA: TGTGCCAGCAGTTTTGAGTCGCCGGGCTCACCCGGAGGGGCTTTCTTT. Translated: CASSFESPGSPGGAFF.

This clonotype turned up a few times. The CDR3 sequence is CASNNIRETEAFF. In DNA form, the CDR3 reads TGTGCCAGCAATAATATCAGGGAGACTGAAGCTTTCTTT. This chain uses TRBV5-5 with TRBJ1-1; TRBD1 might be the D (5 bases). Looked up from germline, CDR1 is SGHKS and CDR2 is YYEKEE (reference sequence). This CDR3 region has 13 residues. V was cut by 6 bases and J by 5 bases, with 14 bases left in between.

This chain joins TRBV5-1 and TRBJ1-6; D is undetermined. This CDR3 has 13 amino acids. The V gene lost 3 bases and the J gene lost 5 bases, with 6 bases spanning the gap. Per germline, CDR1 SGHRS and CDR2 YFSETQ. Here the CDR3 DNA reads TGCGCCAGCAGCTACACTGATAATTCACCCCTCCACTTT. Translating gives CASSYTDNSPLHF. The whole variable domain, remainder taken from reference TRBV5-1 and TRBJ1-6, is KAGVTQTPRYLIKTRGQQVTLSCSPISGHRSVSWYQQTPGQGLQFLFEYFSETQRNKGNFPGRFSGRQFSNSRSEMNVSTLELGDSALYLCASSYTDNSPLHFGNGTRLTVT.

This clonotype was detected many times. The J gene is TRBJ2-7, the V gene TRBV24-1; no reliable D call. V dropped 0 bases and J dropped 5 bases, with 4 bases sitting between them. Germline lookup yields CDR1 KGHDR and CDR2 SFDVKD. CDR3 length equals 12 residues. CDR3 protein: CATSDLGDEQYF. CDR3 nucleotide sequence: TGTGCCACCAGTGATTTGGGGGACGAGCAGTACTTC.

This clonotype has just a few counts. The chain has TRBV28 and TRBJ2-2; no reliable D call. Per the germline V gene, CDR1 is MDHEN and CDR2 is SYDVKM. V shed 6 bases and J shed 1 base, with 9 bases lying between them. The CDR3 is 14 residues long. The CDR3 coding sequence is TGTGCCAGCAGCCCCTACATGAACACCGGGGAGCTGTTTTTT. Translation: CASSPYMNTGELFF.

The chain employs TRBV15 and TRBJ2-2, with a tentative D call TRBD2 (6 bases). CDR3 size: 15 residues. In germline, CDR1 is LNHNV, CDR2 YYDKDF (reference sequence). With 0 bases removed from V and 4 bases from J, the gap between germline ends came to 9 bases. CDR3 sequence: CATSRDGGATGELFF. In DNA, the CDR3 is TGTGCCACCAGCAGAGATGGAGGGGCCACCGGGGAGCTGTTTTTT.

The V gene is TRBV12-3 or TRBV12-4, the J gene TRBJ2-2; D uncertain. This CDR3 is built from 14 residues. Trimming pared 5 bases from V and 1 base from J, leaving 8 bases between. CDR3 in DNA: TGTGCCAGCAGTGTGATAGAGAACACCGGGGAGCTGTTTTTT. This encodes CASSVIENTGELFF.

The DNA for the CDR3 is TGCGCCTGCCAGGGGAACACTGAAGCTTTCTTT. It yields the protein CACQGNTEAFF. The V gene is TRBV10-2, the J gene TRBJ1-1, with D possibly TRBD1 on 5 matching bases. The CDR3 has 11 residues. The germline V gene encodes CDR1 WSHSY and CDR2 SAAADI. Trimming removed 11 bases from V and 1 base from J, with 8 bases in between.

The gene calls are TRBV7-2 and TRBJ1-2, with TRBD1 matching 9 bases. This CDR3 region has 15 residues. J lost 5 bases, V lost 3 bases, and 7 bases had no gene match. Germline CDR1 and CDR2: SGHTA and FQGNSA. The CDR3 DNA sequence: TGTGCCAGCAGCTTTTTGGGACAGGGAGGGTATGGCTACACCTTC. It codes for CASSFLGQGGYGYTF.

The chain joins TRBV20-1 to TRBJ1-2; TRBD1 aligns across 8 bases. CDR3 length: 14 amino acids. V gave up 1 base and J gave up 4 bases; unmatched junction bases: 5. Germline V gene sequence: CDR1 DFQATT, CDR2 SNEGSKA (reference sequence). The CDR3 region has the DNA TGCAGTGCTAGAGGGACAGGGAGTTCCTATGGCTACACCTTC. Amino acid sequence: CSARGTGSSYGYTF.

This clonotype was counted a few times. The V call is TRBV6-2 or TRBV6-3, the J call TRBJ2-7, with 10 bases fitting TRBD2. Germline V gene lookup returns CDR1 MNHEY and CDR2 SVGEGT. V lost 2 bases and J lost 0; bases outside the gene matches: 7. This CDR3 has 17 amino acids. For the CDR3, the DNA is TGTGCCAGCAGTTACCCTAGGACTAGCGGCAGCTCCTACGAGCAGTACTTC. This translates into CASSYPRTSGSSYEQYF.

The rearrangement links TRBV5-6 to TRBJ2-5; D gene uncertain. The CDR3 length is 12 residues. Trimming removed 1 base from V and 5 bases from J, with 6 bases in between. The germline CDR1 and CDR2 sequences are SGHDT and YYEEEE. CDR3 nucleotides: TGTGCCAGCAGCTTGACCAGCGAGACCCAGTACTTC. It codes for CASSLTSETQYF.

This clonotype has just a few counts. The chain is built from TRBV28 and TRBJ2-3; tentatively, D is TRBD1 (5 bases). CDR1 and CDR2 from the germline V gene are MDHEN and SYDVKM. The V end was cut by 6 bases, the J end by 2 bases, with 15 bases between. The CDR3 has 15 residues. For the CDR3, the DNA is TGTGCCAGCAGGATGGGGCAGGGTTTCACAGATACGCAGTATTTT. Protein sequence: CASRMGQGFTDTQYF.